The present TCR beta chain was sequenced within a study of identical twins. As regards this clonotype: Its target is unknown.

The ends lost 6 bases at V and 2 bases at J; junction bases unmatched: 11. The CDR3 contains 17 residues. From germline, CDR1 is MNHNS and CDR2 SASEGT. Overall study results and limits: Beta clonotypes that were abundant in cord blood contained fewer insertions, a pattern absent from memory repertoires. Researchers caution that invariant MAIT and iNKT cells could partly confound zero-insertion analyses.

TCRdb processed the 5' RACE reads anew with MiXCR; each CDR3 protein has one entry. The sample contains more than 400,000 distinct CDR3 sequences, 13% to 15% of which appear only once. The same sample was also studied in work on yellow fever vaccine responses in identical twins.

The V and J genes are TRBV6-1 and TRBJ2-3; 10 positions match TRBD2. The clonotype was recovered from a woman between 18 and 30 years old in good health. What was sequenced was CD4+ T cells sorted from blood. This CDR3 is CASSGRTSGGSTDTQYF. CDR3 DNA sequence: TGTGCCAGCAGCGGGAGGACTAGCGGAGGCTCCACAGATACGCAGTATTTT.